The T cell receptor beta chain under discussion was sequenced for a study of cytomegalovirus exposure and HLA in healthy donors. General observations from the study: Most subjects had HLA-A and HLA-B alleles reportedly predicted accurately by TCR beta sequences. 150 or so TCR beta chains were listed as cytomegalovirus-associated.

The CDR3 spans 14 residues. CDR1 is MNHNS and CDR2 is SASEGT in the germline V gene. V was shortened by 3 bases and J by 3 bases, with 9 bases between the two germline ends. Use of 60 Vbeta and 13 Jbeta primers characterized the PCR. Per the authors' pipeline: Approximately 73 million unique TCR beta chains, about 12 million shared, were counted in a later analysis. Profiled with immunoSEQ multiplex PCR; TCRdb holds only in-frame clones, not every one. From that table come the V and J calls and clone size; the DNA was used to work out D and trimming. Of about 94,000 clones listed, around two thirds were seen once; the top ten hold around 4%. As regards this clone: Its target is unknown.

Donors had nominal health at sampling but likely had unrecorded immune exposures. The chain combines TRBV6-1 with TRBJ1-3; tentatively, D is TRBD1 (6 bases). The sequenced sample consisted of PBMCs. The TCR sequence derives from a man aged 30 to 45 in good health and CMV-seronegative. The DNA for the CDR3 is TGTGCCAGCAGTGAGAGACAGGATGGAAACACCATATATTTT. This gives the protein CASSERQDGNTIYF.